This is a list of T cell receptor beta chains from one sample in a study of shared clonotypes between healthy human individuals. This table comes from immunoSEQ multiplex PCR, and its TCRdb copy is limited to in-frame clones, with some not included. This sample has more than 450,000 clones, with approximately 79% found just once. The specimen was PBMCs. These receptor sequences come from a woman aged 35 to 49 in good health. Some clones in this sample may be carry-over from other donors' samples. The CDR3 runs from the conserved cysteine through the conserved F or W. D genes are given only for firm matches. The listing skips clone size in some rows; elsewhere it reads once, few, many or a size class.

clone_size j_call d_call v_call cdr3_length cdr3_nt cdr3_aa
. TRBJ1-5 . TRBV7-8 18 TGTGCCAGCAGCTCAACGTATCCGGGACACGGCTCCAATCAGCCCCAGCATTTT CASSSTYPGHGSNQPQHF
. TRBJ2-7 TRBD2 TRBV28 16 TGTGCCAGCAGTTCCCAGACTAGCGGGAACTCCTACGAGCAGTACTTC CASSSQTSGNSYEQYF
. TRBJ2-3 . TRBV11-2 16 TGTGCCAGCAGCTTACACGACAGGTCGAAGACAGATACGCAGTATTTT CASSLHDRSKTDTQYF
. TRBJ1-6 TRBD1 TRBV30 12 TGTGCCTGGGACAGGGAGGGATCACCCCTCCACTTT CAWDREGSPLHF
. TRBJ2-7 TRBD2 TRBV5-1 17 TGCGCCAGCAGCTTGGGTCTAGCGGAACGATTCTCCTACGAGCAGTACTTC CASSLGLAERFSYEQYF
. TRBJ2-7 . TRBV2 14 TGTGCCAGCAGCCTAGACAGGGGAGGGTACGAGCAGTACTTC CASSLDRGGYEQYF
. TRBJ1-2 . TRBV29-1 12 TGCAGCGTTGATCCGGCAGGGTATGGCTACACCTTC CSVDPAGYGYTF
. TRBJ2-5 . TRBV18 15 TGTGCCAGCTCACCACCGACCGTAGCTAAAGAGACCCAGTACTTC CASSPPTVAKETQYF
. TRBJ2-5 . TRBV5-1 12 TGCGCCAGCAGCCCGAGACAAGAGACCCAGTACTTC CASSPRQETQYF
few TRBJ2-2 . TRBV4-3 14 TGCGCCAGCAGCCAAGATGGAACCACCGGGGAGCTGTTTTTT CASSQDGTTGELFF
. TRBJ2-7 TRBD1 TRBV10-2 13 TGCGCCAGCAGGGGGACAGGGTCCTACGAGCAGTACTTC CASRGTGSYEQYF
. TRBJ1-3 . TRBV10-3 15 TGTGCCATCAGGGCGGACAATTGGTCTGGAAACACCATATATTTT CAIRADNWSGNTIYF
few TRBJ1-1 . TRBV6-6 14 TGTGCCAGCAGGTCGACAGGCCCGAACACTGAAGCTTTCTTT CASRSTGPNTEAFF
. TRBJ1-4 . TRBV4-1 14 TGCGCCAGCAGCCGGGCTGCAACTAATGAAAAACTGTTTTTT CASSRAATNEKLFF
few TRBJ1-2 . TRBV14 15 TGTGCCAGCAGCCAAGATCGAAAGGAACGTGGTGGCTACACCTTC CASSQDRKERGGYTF
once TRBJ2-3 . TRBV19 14 TGTGCCAGTATGGAGGGCGTTGGGACAGATACGCAGTATTTT CASMEGVGTDTQYF
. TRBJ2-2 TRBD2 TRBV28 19 TGTGCCAGCAGTCCCGACCGCACTAGCGGGTTAACCAACACCGGGGAGCTGTTTTTT CASSPDRTSGLTNTGELFF
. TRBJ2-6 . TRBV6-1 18 TGTGCCAGCAGTGAATTTCCCAGTACGCTTGGTGGGGCCAACGTCCTGACTTTC CASSEFPSTLGGANVLTF
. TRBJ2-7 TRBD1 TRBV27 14 TGTGCCAGCAGTCCCTCGGGACAGAGGTACGAGCAGTACTTC CASSPSGQRYEQYF
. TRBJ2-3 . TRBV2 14 TGTGCCAGCAGTGTACTTTCTGCCACAGATACGCAGTATTTT CASSVLSATDTQYF
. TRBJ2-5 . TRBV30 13 TGTGCCTGGAGTTCGAGGGCGGCCGAGACCCAGTACTTC CAWSSRAAETQYF
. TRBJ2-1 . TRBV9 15 TGTGCCAGCAGCGTAGTGGTGGACGCGGGCAATGAGCAGTTCTTC CASSVVVDAGNEQFF
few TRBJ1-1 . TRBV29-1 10 TGCAGCGTTCTAATTGCTGAAGCTTTCTTT CSVLIAEAFF
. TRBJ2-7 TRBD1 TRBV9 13 TGTGCCAGCGGACAGGGGGGGCCCTACGAGCAGTACTTC CASGQGGPYEQYF
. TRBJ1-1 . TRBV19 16 TGTGCCAGTAGCCCTAGGAAAACAGGGAAGAACACTGAAGCTTTCTTT CASSPRKTGKNTEAFF
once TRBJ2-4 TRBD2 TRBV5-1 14 TGCGCCAGCAGATTTGGACTAGACACAAACATTCAGTACTTC CASRFGLDTNIQYF
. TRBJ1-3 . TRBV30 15 TGTGCCTGGAGTGCCTTCGGGACACTCGGAAACACCATATATTTT CAWSAFGTLGNTIYF
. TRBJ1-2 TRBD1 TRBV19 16 TGTGCCAGTAGTCCACCTGGGGGGGACAGGATCTATGGCTACACCTTC CASSPPGGDRIYGYTF
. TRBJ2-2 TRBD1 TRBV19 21 TGTGCCAGTAGAGTAAGCCGGGACAGGGGGCTTCCCGATTCGAACACCGGGGAGCTGTTTTTT CASRVSRDRGLPDSNTGELFF
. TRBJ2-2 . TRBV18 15 TGTGCCAGCTCACACCGACCGGACCCCGGCGGGGAGCTGTTTTTT CASSHRPDPGGELFF
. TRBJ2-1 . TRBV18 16 TGTGCCAGCTCACCCGGGGGCGGACTCTCCTACAATGAGCAGTTCTTC CASSPGGGLSYNEQFF
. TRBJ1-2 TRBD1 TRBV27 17 TGTGCCAGCAGTCACCACCCCGCGGGACAGGGACAGAGGGGCTACACCTTC CASSHHPAGQGQRGYTF
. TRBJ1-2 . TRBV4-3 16 TGCGCCAGCAGCCAAAAATCACAGGGTCCTTCCTATGGCTACACCTTC CASSQKSQGPSYGYTF
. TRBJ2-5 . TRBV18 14 TGTGCCAGCTCACCAGTGTCCACCAAAGAGACCCAGTACTTC CASSPVSTKETQYF
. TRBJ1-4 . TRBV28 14 TGTGCCAGCCAAAAGGGGGGGGCTAATGAAAAACTGTTTTTT CASQKGGANEKLFF
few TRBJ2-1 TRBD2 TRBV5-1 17 TGCGCCAGCAGCTTGGAAATAGCGGGAGGCACCTACAATGAGCAGTTCTTC CASSLEIAGGTYNEQFF
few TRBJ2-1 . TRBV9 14 TGTGCCAGCAGCGTAGCCCCGGTGCTGGATGAGCAGTTCTTC CASSVAPVLDEQFF
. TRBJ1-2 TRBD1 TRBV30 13 TGTGCCTGGAGTGTAAGGACAGGGGGCGGCTACACCTTC CAWSVRTGGGYTF
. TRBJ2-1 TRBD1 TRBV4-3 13 TGCGCCAGCAGCCATGAACAGGGGTATGAGCAGTTCTTC CASSHEQGYEQFF
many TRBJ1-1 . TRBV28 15 TGTGCCAGCAGGCCGTACGGGGGAGGGAACACTGAAGCTTTCTTT CASRPYGGGNTEAFF
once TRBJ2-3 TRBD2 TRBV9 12 TGTGCCAGCAGTGGGGACTACCCGGGCCAGTATTTT CASSGDYPGQYF